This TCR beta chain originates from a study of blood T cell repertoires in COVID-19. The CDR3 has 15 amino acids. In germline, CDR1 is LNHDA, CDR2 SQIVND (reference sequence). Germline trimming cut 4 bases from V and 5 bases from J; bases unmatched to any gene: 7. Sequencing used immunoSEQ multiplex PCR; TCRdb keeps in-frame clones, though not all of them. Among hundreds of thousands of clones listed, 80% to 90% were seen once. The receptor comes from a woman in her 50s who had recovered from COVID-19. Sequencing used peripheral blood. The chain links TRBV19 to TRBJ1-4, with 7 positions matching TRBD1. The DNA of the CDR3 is TGTGCCAGTAGTAGCGAGGGACAGCCAAATGAAAAACTGTTTTTT. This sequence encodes CASSSEGQPNEKLFF.